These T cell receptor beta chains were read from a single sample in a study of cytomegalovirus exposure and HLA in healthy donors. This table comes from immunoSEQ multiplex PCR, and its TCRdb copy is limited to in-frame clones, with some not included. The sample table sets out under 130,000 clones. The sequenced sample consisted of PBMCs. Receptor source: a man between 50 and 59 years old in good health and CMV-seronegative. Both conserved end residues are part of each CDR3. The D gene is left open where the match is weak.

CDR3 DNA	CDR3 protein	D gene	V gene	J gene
TGCGCCAGCGCGACTCTCGGGGAAAAACTGTTTTTT	CASATLGEKLFF	NA	TRBV10-2	TRBJ1-4
TGCGCCAGCAGCTTGAGTCACAACCTCTACGAGCAGTACTTC	CASSLSHNLYEQYF	NA	TRBV5-1	TRBJ2-7
TGCGCCAGCAGCCGATTTCGAGGGACTTCGAACACCGGGGAGCTGTTTTTT	CASSRFRGTSNTGELFF	NA	TRBV4-3	TRBJ2-2
TGTGCCACCTTAGACAGTCAAGAGACCCAGTACTTC	CATLDSQETQYF	NA	TRBV15	TRBJ2-5
TGTGCCAGCAGTCAACAGGGCCTGAACACTGAAGCTTTCTTT	CASSQQGLNTEAFF	NA	TRBV6-6	TRBJ1-1
TGTGCCAGCAGTAGACAGCCCTCATCTCCCCAGCATTTT	CASSRQPSSPQHF	NA	TRBV6-5	TRBJ1-5
TGTGCCAGCAGACACGACACGACAGGGTCCCGCGAGCAGTACTTC	CASRHDTTGSREQYF	TRBD1	TRBV6-1	TRBJ2-7
TGTGCCAGCAGCCCATGGGACAGGAACAATGAGCAGTTCTTC	CASSPWDRNNEQFF	TRBD1	TRBV6-6	TRBJ2-1
TGTGCCAGTACGCCCGCGGCAGGGAATCCGAGAGGAAATACTGAAGCTTTCTTT	CASTPAAGNPRGNTEAFF	NA	TRBV19	TRBJ1-1
TGTGCCAGCAGCGCCACAGGGAACGCCTACGAGCAGTACTTC	CASSATGNAYEQYF	NA	TRBV9	TRBJ2-7
TGCGCCAGCAGCTTGGAGGGACAGGGGAGGAACACCATATATTTT	CASSLEGQGRNTIYF	TRBD1	TRBV5-1	TRBJ1-3
TGTGCCAGCAGTTACTCCGGACAGGGGGCGGGTGGCTACACCTTC	CASSYSGQGAGGYTF	TRBD1	TRBV6-5	TRBJ1-2
TGCGCCAGCACCTCGACTAGCGGGGGGGCGGGAGATACGCAGTATTTT	CASTSTSGGAGDTQYF	TRBD2	TRBV4-1	TRBJ2-3
TGTGCCAGCAGCTTATTGGGGCTAGCGGGAAAAGAGACCCAGTACTTC	CASSLLGLAGKETQYF	TRBD2	TRBV7-9	TRBJ2-5
TGTGCTAGTGGTTTGGACAGGGGTTATACTGAAGCTTTCTTT	CASGLDRGYTEAFF	TRBD1	TRBV12-5	TRBJ1-1
TGCGCCAGCAGCGCTGGGACAGGAGGTGAGCAGTTCTTC	CASSAGTGGEQFF	TRBD1	TRBV5-1	TRBJ2-1
TGCGCCAGCAGCTTACTAGCGGGAGCGGGCACCGGGGAGCTGTTTTTT	CASSLLAGAGTGELFF	TRBD2	TRBV5-1	TRBJ2-2
TGTGCCTGGAGTAAAAGCGGGAGGAGGATAGATACGCAGTATTTT	CAWSKSGRRIDTQYF	TRBD2	TRBV30	TRBJ2-3
TGCGCCAGTAAAGCGGGACTACCTACCTCGAACTATGGCTACACCTTC	CASKAGLPTSNYGYTF	NA	TRBV5-1	TRBJ1-2
TGTGCCAGCAGCTTCGAGGGTGCAACTAATGAAAAACTGTTTTTT	CASSFEGATNEKLFF	NA	TRBV7-2	TRBJ1-4
TGTGCCAGCACCAAACAGGGAGCTGGGGCCAACGTCCTGACTTTC	CASTKQGAGANVLTF	NA	TRBV27	TRBJ2-6
TGTGCCAGCAGCGTGAGAGCCTCCTACGAGCAGTACTTC	CASSVRASYEQYF	NA	TRBV5-8	TRBJ2-7
TGTGCCAGCAGTTTAGGGCGTCAAGAGACCCAGTACTTC	CASSLGRQETQYF	NA	TRBV27	TRBJ2-5
TGTGCCAGCTCGTCAGGGGGGACAGACCAGGACTTC	CASSSGGTDQDF	NA	TRBV18	TRBJ2-7
TGTGCCAGTAGGGGGCGAGCGGGGGGCACCTACGAGCAGTACTTC	CASRGRAGGTYEQYF	TRBD2	TRBV19	TRBJ2-7
TGCGCCAGCAGCTTGGATGGACAGGGAACCTCTGGAAACACCATATATTTT	CASSLDGQGTSGNTIYF	TRBD1	TRBV5-1	TRBJ1-3
TGTGCCAGCAGAGGACAGCCGAACACTGAAGCTTTCTTT	CASRGQPNTEAFF	NA	TRBV25-1	TRBJ1-1
TGTGCCTGGAGTCTTGGAGGGGTCTATGGCTACACCTTC	CAWSLGGVYGYTF	NA	TRBV30	TRBJ1-2
TGTGCCAGTAGTATAGCGACTAGTGAGAGCTCCTACAATGAGCAGTTCTTC	CASSIATSESSYNEQFF	NA	TRBV19	TRBJ2-1
TGTGCCACCAGTCGGGCAGGGTTGGCCTACGAGCAGTACTTC	CATSRAGLAYEQYF	NA	TRBV15	TRBJ2-7
TGTGCCAGCAGTATGAACCCAGGCAATCCCCGCTACAATGAGCAGTTCTTC	CASSMNPGNPRYNEQFF	NA	TRBV2	TRBJ2-1
TGTGCCAGTAGTATAGGGGGACTAGCGGTCTACAATGAGCAGTTCTTC	CASSIGGLAVYNEQFF	TRBD2	TRBV19	TRBJ2-1
TGTGCCAGCAGTTCGGACAGGGCCACTGAAGCTTTCTTT	CASSSDRATEAFF	TRBD1	TRBV27	TRBJ1-1
TGTGCCAGCAGCTTGAGGCCGGGGGGACAAGAGACCCAGTACTTC	CASSLRPGGQETQYF	TRBD2	TRBV5-4	TRBJ2-5
TGTGCCAGCTCACCTACTACCGGGACAGGGCTTTGGCAGTACTTC	CASSPTTGTGLWQYF	TRBD1	TRBV18	TRBJ2-7